Listed below are T cell receptor beta chains from one sample, sequenced in a study of T cell responses to AZD1222 COVID-19 vaccine. Method: immunoSEQ multiplex PCR; TCRdb's copy keeps in-frame clones and lacks some. Of tens of thousands of clones in the sample, less than 90% were seen once. This sample comprised peripheral blood, obtained on day 0 of AZD1222 vaccination. Source of these receptors: an adult in good health. Both conserved end residues are part of each CDR3. The order of the fields is J gene, clone size, V gene, D gene, CDR3 DNA, CDR3 protein. A D gene is named only where the DNA matches it firmly. Where a row states a size, it is once, few, many or the class of an expanded clone; other rows omit it.

j_gene: TRBJ1-2
abundance: -
v_gene: TRBV28
d_gene: -
CDR3nt: TGTGCCAGCACCCCCACCTCCGCAGGGAACTATGGCTACACCTTC
CDR3aa: CASTPTSAGNYGYTF

j_gene: TRBJ1-5
abundance: -
v_gene: TRBV14
d_gene: -
CDR3nt: TGTGCCAGCAGCCAAGTAAACAGCAATCAGCCCCAGCATTTT
CDR3aa: CASSQVNSNQPQHF

j_gene: TRBJ2-6
abundance: -
v_gene: TRBV5-6
d_gene: -
CDR3nt: TGTGCCAGCCATCGCGGGGCCAACGTCCTGACTTTC
CDR3aa: CASHRGANVLTF

j_gene: TRBJ2-1
abundance: -
v_gene: TRBV5-1
d_gene: -
CDR3nt: TGCGCCAGCAGCTTGTACAGGGTTCGCGGCAATGAGCAGTTCTTC
CDR3aa: CASSLYRVRGNEQFF

j_gene: TRBJ1-1
abundance: -
v_gene: TRBV4-2
d_gene: -
CDR3nt: TGTGCCAGCAGCCTGGAGGCGGGGGGGCTGGCAGTGAACACTGAAGCTTTCTTT
CDR3aa: CASSLEAGGLAVNTEAFF

j_gene: TRBJ2-3
abundance: -
v_gene: TRBV3-1/TRBV3-2
d_gene: TRBD2
CDR3nt: TGTGCCAGCAGCCAAGAGGGCGGGGGTAGGGATACGCAGTATTTT
CDR3aa: CASSQEGGGRDTQYF

j_gene: TRBJ2-6
abundance: -
v_gene: TRBV3-1/TRBV3-2
d_gene: -
CDR3nt: TGTGGCACAGGGCTTTCTGGGGCCAACGTCCTGACTTTC
CDR3aa: CGTGLSGANVLTF

j_gene: TRBJ1-2
abundance: few
v_gene: TRBV28
d_gene: TRBD1
CDR3nt: TGTGCCAGCAGTTTTTCAGGGGGATATGGCTACACCTTC
CDR3aa: CASSFSGGYGYTF

j_gene: TRBJ2-3
abundance: -
v_gene: TRBV11-3
d_gene: TRBD1
CDR3nt: TGTGCCAGCAGCGCAGGACAGGGGATCGAACCCACAGATACGCAGTATTTT
CDR3aa: CASSAGQGIEPTDTQYF

j_gene: TRBJ1-2
abundance: -
v_gene: TRBV12-3/TRBV12-4
d_gene: -
CDR3nt: TGTGCCAGCAGTTCCACAGGCTCGGGAGGCTACACCTTC
CDR3aa: CASSSTGSGGYTF

j_gene: TRBJ1-3
abundance: -
v_gene: TRBV27
d_gene: TRBD1
CDR3nt: TGTGCCAGCAGTGCTGCCCAGGGGGCGGTTGGAAACACCATATATTTT
CDR3aa: CASSAAQGAVGNTIYF

j_gene: TRBJ2-4
abundance: -
v_gene: TRBV6-5
d_gene: -
CDR3nt: TGTGCCCGACTATTGACTGCCAAAAACATTCAGTACTTC
CDR3aa: CARLLTAKNIQYF

j_gene: TRBJ1-1
abundance: -
v_gene: TRBV24-1
d_gene: -
CDR3nt: TGTGCCACCAGTGATCCGGGAGGGGTTGCTTTCTTT
CDR3aa: CATSDPGGVAFF

j_gene: TRBJ1-2
abundance: -
v_gene: TRBV27
d_gene: -
CDR3nt: TGTGCCAGCAGACTTTTGGGGGGCGTCGGCTACACCTTC
CDR3aa: CASRLLGGVGYTF

j_gene: TRBJ1-2
abundance: -
v_gene: TRBV3-1/TRBV3-2
d_gene: TRBD1
CDR3nt: TGTGCCAGCAGCCGGGAGGGGGCAACGTACTATGGCTACACCTTC
CDR3aa: CASSREGATYYGYTF

j_gene: TRBJ1-1
abundance: -
v_gene: TRBV6-5
d_gene: TRBD1
CDR3nt: TGTGCCAGCGAGGTCCGACAGGGATTGAACACTGAAGCTTTCTTT
CDR3aa: CASEVRQGLNTEAFF

j_gene: TRBJ2-1
abundance: -
v_gene: TRBV5-1
d_gene: TRBD1
CDR3nt: TGCGCCAGCAGCCCCCCGGGACAGGCCAATGAGCAGTTCTTC
CDR3aa: CASSPPGQANEQFF

j_gene: TRBJ2-7
abundance: few
v_gene: TRBV19
d_gene: -
CDR3nt: TGTGCCAGTAGTCAGTCAGGCATCTACGAGCAGTACTTC
CDR3aa: CASSQSGIYEQYF

j_gene: TRBJ2-7
abundance: -
v_gene: TRBV19
d_gene: TRBD2
CDR3nt: TGTGCCACCCATGGGGAGGGATTCGACGAGCAGTACTTC
CDR3aa: CATHGEGFDEQYF

j_gene: TRBJ1-3
abundance: -
v_gene: TRBV30
d_gene: -
CDR3nt: TGTGCCTGGGGGCCAGCCGCCTCTGGAAACACCATATATTTT
CDR3aa: CAWGPAASGNTIYF

j_gene: TRBJ2-3
abundance: -
v_gene: TRBV7-6
d_gene: -
CDR3nt: TGTGCCAGCAGCTTCGCCACTACAGATACGCAGTATTTT
CDR3aa: CASSFATTDTQYF

j_gene: TRBJ1-5
abundance: few
v_gene: TRBV19
d_gene: -
CDR3nt: TGTGCCAGTAGTAAGGGCAATCAGCCCCAGCATTTT
CDR3aa: CASSKGNQPQHF

j_gene: TRBJ1-4
abundance: -
v_gene: TRBV9
d_gene: -
CDR3nt: TGTGCCAGCAGCGTGTCCGGGCTAACTAATGAAAAACTGTTTTTT
CDR3aa: CASSVSGLTNEKLFF

j_gene: TRBJ2-3
abundance: -
v_gene: TRBV7-2
d_gene: TRBD2
CDR3nt: TGTGCCAGCAGCCGTGGACTAGCGAAGGCAGATACGCAGTATTTT
CDR3aa: CASSRGLAKADTQYF

j_gene: TRBJ1-6
abundance: -
v_gene: TRBV4-3
d_gene: -
CDR3nt: TGCGCCAGCAGCCAAGTGACGGGGGCGCATTCACCCCTCCACTTT
CDR3aa: CASSQVTGAHSPLHF

j_gene: TRBJ1-1
abundance: -
v_gene: TRBV2
d_gene: -
CDR3nt: TGTGCCAGCAGCTCCCAGGGTTACACTGAAGCTTTCTTT
CDR3aa: CASSSQGYTEAFF

j_gene: TRBJ2-5
abundance: -
v_gene: TRBV29-1
d_gene: -
CDR3nt: TGCAGCGTTTCGCGACAGCAAAAAGAGACCCAGTACTTC
CDR3aa: CSVSRQQKETQYF

j_gene: TRBJ1-6
abundance: -
v_gene: TRBV30
d_gene: -
CDR3nt: TGTGCCTGGAGTGTACTGACAGGCTATAATTCACCCCTCCACTTT
CDR3aa: CAWSVLTGYNSPLHF

j_gene: TRBJ1-6
abundance: -
v_gene: TRBV5-1
d_gene: TRBD1
CDR3nt: TGCGCCAGCAGCCCAGGGGGACAGGGCACACAAGGTATTTCACCCCTCCACTTT
CDR3aa: CASSPGGQGTQGISPLHF

j_gene: TRBJ1-2
abundance: -
v_gene: TRBV24-1
d_gene: -
CDR3nt: TGTGCCACCAGTGATCCTACATCACAGGGAGACTATGGCTACACCTTC
CDR3aa: CATSDPTSQGDYGYTF

j_gene: TRBJ1-1
abundance: -
v_gene: TRBV5-6
d_gene: -
CDR3nt: TGTGCCAGCAGCTTGTTCGGGGTGGAAGGGGCTTTCTTT
CDR3aa: CASSLFGVEGAFF

j_gene: TRBJ1-4
abundance: -
v_gene: TRBV4-3
d_gene: -
CDR3nt: TGCGCCAGCAGCCAAGATTACCCGGGGAGGGCGGAAAAACTGTTTTTT
CDR3aa: CASSQDYPGRAEKLFF

j_gene: TRBJ2-5
abundance: -
v_gene: TRBV11-3
d_gene: -
CDR3nt: TGTGCCAGCAGCTTAGGGACAGCTCGGCAAGAGACCCAGTACTTC
CDR3aa: CASSLGTARQETQYF

j_gene: TRBJ2-2
abundance: once
v_gene: TRBV7-2
d_gene: TRBD2
CDR3nt: TGTGCCAGCAGCCGGGGACTAGCGGGGGGCTATAACACCGGGGAGCTGTTTTTT
CDR3aa: CASSRGLAGGYNTGELFF

j_gene: TRBJ2-1
abundance: -
v_gene: TRBV7-8
d_gene: -
CDR3nt: TGTGCCAGCAGCTTAGAGCACAATGAGCAGTTCTTC
CDR3aa: CASSLEHNEQFF

j_gene: TRBJ2-7
abundance: -
v_gene: TRBV7-9
d_gene: -
CDR3nt: TGTGCCAGCCTCGGTAGGGGGTACGAGCAGTACTTC
CDR3aa: CASLGRGYEQYF

j_gene: TRBJ2-7
abundance: -
v_gene: TRBV2
d_gene: TRBD1
CDR3nt: TGTGCCAGCAGCGAACAGGGGGCCCCCTACGAGCAGTACTTC
CDR3aa: CASSEQGAPYEQYF

j_gene: TRBJ2-7
abundance: many
v_gene: TRBV4-3
d_gene: -
CDR3nt: TGCGCCAGCAGCCAAGACGAGGCAGGATACGAGCAGTACTTC
CDR3aa: CASSQDEAGYEQYF

j_gene: TRBJ1-5
abundance: -
v_gene: TRBV19
d_gene: -
CDR3nt: TGTGCCAGTAGTATATATAGCGGGGGGGGTCAGCCCCAGCATTTT
CDR3aa: CASSIYSGGGQPQHF

j_gene: TRBJ1-1
abundance: -
v_gene: TRBV7-9
d_gene: -
CDR3nt: TGTGCCAGCAGCTTCGGAACACGGACTGAAGCTTTCTTT
CDR3aa: CASSFGTRTEAFF

j_gene: TRBJ2-3
abundance: -
v_gene: TRBV9
d_gene: -
CDR3nt: TGTGCCAGCAGGGAAACCGGGACTAGCACAGATACGCAGTATTTT
CDR3aa: CASRETGTSTDTQYF

j_gene: TRBJ1-6
abundance: once
v_gene: TRBV7-9
d_gene: -
CDR3nt: TGTGCCAGCAGCCCCCAGGGAGTAATGGATTCACCCCTCCACTTT
CDR3aa: CASSPQGVMDSPLHF

j_gene: TRBJ1-2
abundance: -
v_gene: TRBV11-1
d_gene: -
CDR3nt: TGTGCCAGCAGCTTAGGGGCAGGCGCCCCGGACTATGGCTACACCTTC
CDR3aa: CASSLGAGAPDYGYTF